This TCR beta chain derives from a study of identical twins. V lost 1 base and J 2 bases, leaving 11 bases between the germline ends. Germline values: CDR1 DFQATT, CDR2 SNEGSKA (reference sequence). The CDR3 sequence is 14 residues long. TCRdb re-analysed the 5' RACE reads in MiXCR, keeping a single row per CDR3 protein. The sample contains about 700,000 distinct CDR3 sequences, 5.5% to 7.5% of which appear only once. This clonotype was observed many times. V gene TRBV20-1 combines with J gene TRBJ2-5, with D maybe TRBD1 (6 bases). The sequence came from a young man in good health. Sequenced material: naive T cells sorted from blood. CDR3 bases: TGCAGTGCTAGAGTCAGGGGACCACAAGAGACCCAGTACTTC. Its translation: CSARVRGPQETQYF.